Reported below is one T cell receptor (beta chain). Its antigen is not identified. This sample is drawn from a study of T-cell memory formation after mild COVID-19. Overall study results and limits: Balance between CD4 and CD8 was seen in clones contracting day 15 to 85, and a CD4+ lean was seen in later expanders. Among contracting clones, CD4+ were mainly CM/EM and CD8+ enriched in EMRA.

The J segment lost 5 bases and the V segment lost 5 bases, leaving 8 bases of the junction unmatched. This CDR3 spans 15 amino acids. TCRdb used MiXCR to reprocess the 5' RACE reads, holding one entry per CDR3 protein. This sample carries about 470,000 distinct CDR3 sequences, roughly 23% of them seen once, and the ten largest clones take approximately 12%. The clonotype originates from an adult woman who had mild COVID-19 (a few samples of this study predate the infection). Cell type and time point are not known. The source material was PBMCs or a T cell subset sorted from them (not recorded which). The V call is TRBV12-3 or TRBV12-4, the J call TRBJ2-1, with 8 bases identical to TRBD2. The CDR3 spells CASSNPFGGDNEQFF. CDR3 bases: TGTGCCAGCAGTAACCCCTTCGGGGGGGACAATGAGCAGTTCTTC.